The clone carrying this T cell receptor (beta chain) was seen at least ten times. The target antigen is unknown. Patients were excluded for uncontrolled infection, other autoimmune disease, pregnancy or lactation. The source material, RNA transcripts, was used to amplify TCR beta CDR3 regions. TCR CDR3 underwent first-round RT-PCR with the HTBI primer set. TCRdb analysed the multiplex PCR reads with MiXCR anew, one entry per CDR3 protein. Among about 300,000 distinct CDR3 sequences, roughly a fifth were seen once, and the ten largest hold roughly 40%. The germline V gene encodes CDR1 SGHRS and CDR2 YFSETQ. This CDR3 has 15 amino acids. Trimming at V came to 0 bases and at J to 5 bases, leaving 5 bases not matched to a gene. This specimen belongs to a study of T cells in Graves' hyperthyroidism and ophthalmopathy. Points from the study as a whole: Clonotypes that were expanded in thyroid above 0.001 mostly appeared in blood too. Median prediction lead before ophthalmopathy onset was 5 to 7.5 months with the model.

This chain uses TRBV5-1 with TRBJ2-7, with 10 nucleotides matching TRBD2. The clonotype was recovered from a man in his fifties with Graves' ophthalmopathy. Sample: blood. As DNA, the CDR3 is TGCGCCAGCAGCTTGGGACCGGGACTAGCGAACGAGCAGTACTTC. Protein: CASSLGPGLANEQYF.